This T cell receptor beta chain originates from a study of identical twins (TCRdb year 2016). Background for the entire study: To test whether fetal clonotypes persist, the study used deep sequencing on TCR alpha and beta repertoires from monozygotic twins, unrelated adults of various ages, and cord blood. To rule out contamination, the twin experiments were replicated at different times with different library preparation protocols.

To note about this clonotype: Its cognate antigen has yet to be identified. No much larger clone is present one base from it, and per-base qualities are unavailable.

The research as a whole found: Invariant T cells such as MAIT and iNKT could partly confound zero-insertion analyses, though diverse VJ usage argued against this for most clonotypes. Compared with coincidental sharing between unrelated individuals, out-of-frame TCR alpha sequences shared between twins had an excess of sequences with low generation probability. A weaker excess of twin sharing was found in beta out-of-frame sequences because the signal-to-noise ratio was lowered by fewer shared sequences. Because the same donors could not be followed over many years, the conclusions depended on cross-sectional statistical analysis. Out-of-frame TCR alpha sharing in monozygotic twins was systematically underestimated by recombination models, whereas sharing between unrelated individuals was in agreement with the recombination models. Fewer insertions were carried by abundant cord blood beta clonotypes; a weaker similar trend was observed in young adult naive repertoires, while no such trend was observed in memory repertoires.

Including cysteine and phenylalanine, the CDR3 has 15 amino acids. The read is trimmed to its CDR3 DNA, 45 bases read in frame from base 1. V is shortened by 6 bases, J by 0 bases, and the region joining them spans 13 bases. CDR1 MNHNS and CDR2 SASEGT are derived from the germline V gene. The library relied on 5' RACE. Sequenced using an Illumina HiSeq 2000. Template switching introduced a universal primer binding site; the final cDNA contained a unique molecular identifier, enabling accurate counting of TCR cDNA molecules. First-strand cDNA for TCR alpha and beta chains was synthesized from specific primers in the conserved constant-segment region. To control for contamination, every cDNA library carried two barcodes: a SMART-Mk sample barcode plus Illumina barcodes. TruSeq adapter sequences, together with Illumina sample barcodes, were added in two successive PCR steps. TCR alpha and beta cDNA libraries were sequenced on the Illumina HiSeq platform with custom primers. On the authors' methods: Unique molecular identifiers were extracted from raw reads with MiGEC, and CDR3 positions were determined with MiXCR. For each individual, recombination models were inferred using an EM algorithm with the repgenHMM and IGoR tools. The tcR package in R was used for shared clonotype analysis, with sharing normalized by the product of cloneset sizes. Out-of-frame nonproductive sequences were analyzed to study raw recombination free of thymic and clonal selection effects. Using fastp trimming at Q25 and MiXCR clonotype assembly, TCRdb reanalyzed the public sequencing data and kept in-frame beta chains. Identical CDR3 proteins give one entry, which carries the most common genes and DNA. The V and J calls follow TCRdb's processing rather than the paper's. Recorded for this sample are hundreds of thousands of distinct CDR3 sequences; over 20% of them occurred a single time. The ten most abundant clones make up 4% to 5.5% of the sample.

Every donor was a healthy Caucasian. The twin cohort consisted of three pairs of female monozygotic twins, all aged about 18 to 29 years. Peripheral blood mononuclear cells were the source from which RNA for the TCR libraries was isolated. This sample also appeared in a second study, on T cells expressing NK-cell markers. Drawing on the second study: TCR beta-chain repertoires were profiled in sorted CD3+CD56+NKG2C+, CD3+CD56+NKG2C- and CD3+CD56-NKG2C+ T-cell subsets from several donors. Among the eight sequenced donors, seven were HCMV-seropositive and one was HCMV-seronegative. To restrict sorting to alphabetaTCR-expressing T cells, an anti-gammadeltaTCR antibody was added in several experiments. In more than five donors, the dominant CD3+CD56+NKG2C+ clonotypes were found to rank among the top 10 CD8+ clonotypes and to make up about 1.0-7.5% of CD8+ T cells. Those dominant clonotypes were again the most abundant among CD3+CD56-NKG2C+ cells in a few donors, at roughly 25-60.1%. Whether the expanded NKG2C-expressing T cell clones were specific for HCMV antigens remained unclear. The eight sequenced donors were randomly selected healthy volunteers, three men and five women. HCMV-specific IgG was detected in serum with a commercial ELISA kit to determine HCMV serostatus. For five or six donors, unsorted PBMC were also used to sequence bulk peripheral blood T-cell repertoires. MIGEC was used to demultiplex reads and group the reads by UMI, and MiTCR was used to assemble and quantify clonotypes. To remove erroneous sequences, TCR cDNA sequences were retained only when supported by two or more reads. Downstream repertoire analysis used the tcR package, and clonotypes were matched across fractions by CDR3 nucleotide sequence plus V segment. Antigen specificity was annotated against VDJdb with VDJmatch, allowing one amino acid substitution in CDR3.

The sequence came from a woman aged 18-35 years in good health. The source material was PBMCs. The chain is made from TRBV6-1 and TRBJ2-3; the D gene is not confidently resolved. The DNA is TGTGCCAGCAGCCGCATAGTTCCTAGCACAGATACGCAGTATTTT. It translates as CASSRIVPSTDTQYF.